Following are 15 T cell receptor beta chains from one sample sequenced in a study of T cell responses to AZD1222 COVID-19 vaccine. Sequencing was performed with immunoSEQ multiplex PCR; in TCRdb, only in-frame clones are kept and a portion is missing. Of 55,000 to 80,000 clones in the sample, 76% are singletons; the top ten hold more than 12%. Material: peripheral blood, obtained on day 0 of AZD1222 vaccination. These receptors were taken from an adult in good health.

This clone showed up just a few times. In DNA, the CDR3 is TGTGCCAGCAGTTACTCGGGACAGGGCTTCGGGGAGCTGTTTTTT. It is translated as CASSYSGQGFGELFF. The chain combines TRBV6-2 or TRBV6-3 with TRBJ2-2, with TRBD1 matching 9 bases. This CDR3 comprises 15 residues. CDR1 MNHEY and CDR2 SVGEGT come from the germline V gene. Unmatched junction bases numbered 3, after V lost 0 bases and J lost 7 bases.

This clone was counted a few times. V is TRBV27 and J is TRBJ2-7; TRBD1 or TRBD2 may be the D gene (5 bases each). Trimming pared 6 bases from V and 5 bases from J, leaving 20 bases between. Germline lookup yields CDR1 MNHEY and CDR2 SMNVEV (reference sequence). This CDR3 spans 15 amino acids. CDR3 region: CASSRPGLGTNEQYF. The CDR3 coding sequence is TGTGCCAGCAGCCGCCCGGGTTTAGGGACCAACGAGCAGTACTTC.

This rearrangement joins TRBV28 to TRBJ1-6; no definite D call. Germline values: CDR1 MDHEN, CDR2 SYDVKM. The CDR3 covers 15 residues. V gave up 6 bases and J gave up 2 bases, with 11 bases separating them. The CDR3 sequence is CASSAPPAYNSPLHF. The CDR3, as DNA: TGTGCCAGCAGCGCCCCCCCGGCCTATAATTCACCCCTCCACTTT.

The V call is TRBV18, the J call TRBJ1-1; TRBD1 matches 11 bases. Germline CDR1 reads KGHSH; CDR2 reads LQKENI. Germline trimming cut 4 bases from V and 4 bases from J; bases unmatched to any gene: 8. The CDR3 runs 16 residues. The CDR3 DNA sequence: TGTGCCAGCTCACTGATTTCCGGGACAGGGGGCACTGAAGCTTTCTTT. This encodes CASSLISGTGGTEAFF.

The CDR3 nucleotides read TGTGCCAGCAGTTTAAGAGGCCGCCCAGAGACCCAGTACTTC. It specifies CASSLRGRPETQYF. The chain joins TRBV28 to TRBJ2-5; no clear D gene. V lost 2 bases and J lost 4, with 11 bases in between. The CDR3 runs 14 residues. Per the germline V gene, CDR1 is MDHEN and CDR2 is SYDVKM. Using reference TRBV28 and TRBJ2-5 for the parts outside the CDR3, the full variable domain is DVKVTQSSRYLVKRTGEKVFLECVQDMDHENMFWYRQDPGLGLRLIYFSYDVKMKEKGDIPEGYSVSREKKERFSLILESASTNQTSMYLCASSLRGRPETQYFGPGTRLLVL.

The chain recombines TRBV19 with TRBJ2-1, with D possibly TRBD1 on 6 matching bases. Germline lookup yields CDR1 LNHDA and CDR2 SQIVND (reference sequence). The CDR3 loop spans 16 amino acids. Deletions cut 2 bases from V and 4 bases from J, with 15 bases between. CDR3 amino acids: CASSIRGSGVYNEQFF. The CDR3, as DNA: TGTGCCAGTAGTATAAGGGGGTCTGGGGTTTACAATGAGCAGTTCTTC.

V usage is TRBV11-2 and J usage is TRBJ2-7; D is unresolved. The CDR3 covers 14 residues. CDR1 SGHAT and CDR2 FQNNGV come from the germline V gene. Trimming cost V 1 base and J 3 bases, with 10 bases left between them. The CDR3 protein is CASSLGHTNYEQYF. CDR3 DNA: TGTGCCAGCAGCTTAGGTCACACCAACTACGAGCAGTACTTC.

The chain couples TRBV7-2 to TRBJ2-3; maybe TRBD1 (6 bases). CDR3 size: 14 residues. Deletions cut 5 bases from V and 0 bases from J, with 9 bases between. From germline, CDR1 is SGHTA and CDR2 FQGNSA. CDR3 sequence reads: CASSPRGSTDTQYF. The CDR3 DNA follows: TGTGCCAGCAGCCCCAGGGGTAGCACAGATACGCAGTATTTT.

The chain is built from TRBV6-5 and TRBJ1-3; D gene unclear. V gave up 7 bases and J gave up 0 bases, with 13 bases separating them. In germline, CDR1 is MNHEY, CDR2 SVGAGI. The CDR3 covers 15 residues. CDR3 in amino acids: CASKASLGSGNTIYF. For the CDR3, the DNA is TGTGCCAGCAAGGCCTCTCTGGGCTCTGGAAACACCATATATTTT.

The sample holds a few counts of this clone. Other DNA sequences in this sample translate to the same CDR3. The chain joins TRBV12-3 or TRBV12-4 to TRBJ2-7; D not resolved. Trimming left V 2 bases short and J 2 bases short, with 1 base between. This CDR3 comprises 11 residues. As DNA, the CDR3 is TGTGCCAGCAGTTTAACCTACGAGCAGTACTTC. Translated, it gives CASSLTYEQYF.

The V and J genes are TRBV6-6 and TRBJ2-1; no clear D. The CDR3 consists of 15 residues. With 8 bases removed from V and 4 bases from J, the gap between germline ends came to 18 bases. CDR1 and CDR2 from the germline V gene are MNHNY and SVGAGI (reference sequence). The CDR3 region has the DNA TGTGCCAGCGAGAAGGGTCTAGTCCTTTACAATGAGCAGTTCTTC. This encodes CASEKGLVLYNEQFF.

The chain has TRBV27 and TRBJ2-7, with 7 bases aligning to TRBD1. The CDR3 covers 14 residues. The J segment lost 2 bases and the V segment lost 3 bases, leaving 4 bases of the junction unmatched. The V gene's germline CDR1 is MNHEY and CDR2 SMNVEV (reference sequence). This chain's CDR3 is CASSLGQPTYEQYF. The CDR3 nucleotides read TGTGCCAGCAGTTTGGGACAGCCTACCTACGAGCAGTACTTC.

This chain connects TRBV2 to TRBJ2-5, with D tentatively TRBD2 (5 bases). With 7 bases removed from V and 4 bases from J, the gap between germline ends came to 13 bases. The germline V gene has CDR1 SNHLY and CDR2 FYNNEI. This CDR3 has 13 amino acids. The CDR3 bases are TGTGCCAGCACCGGCGACTATATAGAGACCCAGTACTTC. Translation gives CASTGDYIETQYF.

The CDR3 region has the DNA TGTGCCAGCAGCAAACAGGGGGCTGGCGGCTACACCTTC. Translation: CASSKQGAGGYTF. J is TRBJ1-2 and V is TRBV7-2, with TRBD1 matching 9 bases. This CDR3 is built from 13 residues. The germline V gene has CDR1 SGHTA and CDR2 FQGNSA. The junction had 6 bases not matched to a gene; V was cut back by 5 bases and J by 8 bases.

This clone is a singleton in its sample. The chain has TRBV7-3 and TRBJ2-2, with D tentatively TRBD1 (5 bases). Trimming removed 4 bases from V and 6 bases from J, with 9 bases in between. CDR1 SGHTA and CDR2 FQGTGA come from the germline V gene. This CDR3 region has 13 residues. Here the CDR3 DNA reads TGTGCCAGCAGCTCCAGCAGGGCCGGGGAGCTGTTTTTT. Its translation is CASSSSRAGELFF.